Sequencing of this T cell receptor (beta chain) was carried out in a study of CD8+CD57+ T cells in acquired aplastic anemia. Study-level information: Sorted CD4+ and CD8+ cells gave an average of 3.2 ug of DNA.

It was genomic DNA that served as the template for profiling TCR beta VDJ and CDR3. Each CDR3 protein gets one entry after TCRdb re-called the reads with MiXCR. The data show 110,000 or so distinct CDR3 sequences, roughly 55% seen once. Per the germline V gene, CDR1 is LNHNV and CDR2 is YYDKDF (reference sequence). The V gene end was trimmed by 5 bases and the J gene end by 5 bases; junction bases not matched to a gene: 8. This CDR3 comprises 14 residues. Sequencing was done on patients that had shown CD8+CD57+ cell expansion by flow cytometry. Material: sorted CD4+, CD8+, or CD8+CD57+ T cells (not recorded which) from PBMCs. This TCR was sampled from a human donor with aplastic anemia. This chain connects TRBV15 to TRBJ2-5; TRBD1 agrees at 7 bases. The CDR3 DNA follows: TGTGCCACCAGCCACCGGACAGGCCCCGAGACCCAGTACTTC. Translating it yields CATSHRTGPETQYF.